Below, 10 T cell receptor beta chains from the same sample are listed, as sequenced in a study of tissue T cells after allogeneic stem cell transplantation. As to time point: mouse harvest day 7 after allogeneic transplant. The graft held 10^6 splenic CD5+ T cells and 10^7 T-cell-depleted bone marrow cells. Sequencing was performed with immunoSEQ multiplex PCR; in TCRdb, only in-frame clones are kept and a portion is missing. The data show 8,000 to 9,000 clones, 35% to 55% seen once. The sample taken for sequencing was skin. These receptors all come from a female BALB/c mouse given C57BL/6 T cells with graft-versus-host disease after an allogeneic hematopoietic cell transplant.

Points on this clone: These gene names are mouse names. The read ends 1 residue early relative to the CDR3; the germline J gene fills the gap. The chain is built from TRBV26 and TRBJ2-4; 9 bases align to TRBD2. Germline V lookup: CDR1 KGHPV, CDR2 FQNQEV (reference sequence). The CDR3 totals 16 residues. Unmatched junction bases numbered 7, after V lost 3 bases and J lost 3 bases. The chain's CDR3 is CASSLWGGLGQNTLYF. Incomplete CDR3 DNA: TGTGCCAGCAGTCTCTGGGGGGGATTGGGACAAAACACCTTGTAC.

A note on this clone: Gene names and germline refer to mouse. The observed sequence ends 1 residue before the CDR3 terminus, with the missing tail filled in from the germline J gene. This rearrangement joins TRBV3 to TRBJ2-5; the match to TRBD2 covers 8 bases. Germline lookup yields CDR1 SNHLY and CDR2 FYNGKV (reference sequence). The CDR3 sequence is 14 residues long. J lost 3 bases, V lost 3 bases, and 2 bases had no gene match. This CDR3 is CASSFWGAQDTQYF. CDR3 DNA (partial): TGTGCCAGCAGCTTCTGGGGGGCGCAAGACACCCAGTAC.

This clone has only a few counts. Gene and germline names: mouse. Read data end 1 residue before the CDR3 end; the end is taken from the germline J gene. The genes are TRBV5 and TRBJ1-1; D might be TRBD1 (5 bases). V lost 0 bases and J lost 4, with 9 bases in between. The CDR3 contains 14 residues. Germline CDR1 reads LGHNA; CDR2 reads YNLKQL (reference sequence). The CDR3 region is CASSQEDKITEVFF. Incomplete CDR3 DNA: TGTGCCAGCAGCCAAGAGGACAAAATCACAGAAGTCTTC.

This clone is termed medium-sized. Gene names and germline refer to mouse. The read is 1 residue too short to cover the CDR3 end, so that end is filled in from the germline J gene. This chain joins TRBV3 and TRBJ2-7, with 7 nucleotides matching TRBD1. The CDR3 is 14 residues long. Germline CDR1 and CDR2: SNHLY and FYNGKV (reference sequence). V lost 4 bases to trimming and J lost 1 base; unmatched junction nucleotides: 4. The sequenced part of the CDR3 DNA is TGTGCCAGCAGCTCCGCAGGGGGTTCCTATGAACAGTAC. It encodes CASSSAGGSYEQY. The entire CDR3 sequence reads CASSSAGGSYEQYF. The entire variable domain, with the rest obtained from reference TRBV3 and TRBJ2-7, is as follows: GPKVLQIPSHQIIDMGQMVTLNCDPVSNHLYFYWYKQILGQQMEFLVNFYNGKVMEKSKLFKDQFSVERPDGSYFTLKIQPTALEDSAVYFCASSSAGGSYEQYFGPGTRLTVL.

As concerns this clone: Mouse gene names apply. Read data end 1 residue before the CDR3 end; the end is taken from the germline J gene. The rearrangement uses TRBV26 and TRBJ2-1, with D possibly matching TRBD1 (5 bases). This CDR3 region has 11 residues. The V and J ends lost 4 bases and 7 bases respectively, with 5 bases between them. Germline values: CDR1 KGHPV, CDR2 FQNQEV (reference sequence). The CDR3 sequence: CASSQGAEQFF. Incomplete CDR3 DNA: TGTGCCAGCAGTCAGGGGGCTGAGCAGTTC.

Of note for this clone: Gene names denote mouse genes. With the read ending 1 residue before the CDR3 end, the germline J gene is used to fill in that end. The V gene is TRBV19, the J gene TRBJ2-5, with D tentatively TRBD1 (6 bases). V was clipped by 0 bases and J by 4 bases, with 6 bases between them. Germline CDR1 FNHDT, CDR2 SITEND (reference sequence). The CDR3 loop spans 13 amino acids. CDR3 bases read: TGTGCCAGCAGTATAGGGACAGAAGACACCCAGTAC. It yields the protein CASSIGTEDTQY. The entire CDR3 protein is CASSIGTEDTQYF.

Only a few counts were recorded for this clone. The gene names here belong to mouse. The CDR3 end is not reached by the read, which stops 1 residue before it; the germline J gene fills it in. This rearrangement joins TRBV29 to TRBJ2-1, with 10 bases that match TRBD2. With V trimmed by 7 bases and J by 1 base, 1 base remained unmatched. Per the germline V gene, CDR1 is MSHET and CDR2 is SYDVDS. The CDR3 sequence is 14 residues long. The sequenced CDR3 bases are TGTGCTAGCAAGGACTGGGGGAACTATGCTGAGCAGTTC. Its protein is CASKDWGNYAEQF. The complete CDR3 sequence is CASKDWGNYAEQFF.

The sample holds a few counts of this clone. Genes here carry mouse names. From the germline J gene comes the end of the CDR3, since the read stops 1 residue before it. This chain links TRBV13-1 with TRBJ2-2, with D tentatively TRBD2 (6 bases). The CDR3 has 15 amino acids. The germline V gene has CDR1 NSHNY and CDR2 SYGAGN. Trimming shortened V by 4 bases and J by 0 bases, and 10 bases separated the two germline ends. The CDR3 here is CASSRTGSNTGQLYF. The CDR3 DNA, read in part, is TGTGCCAGCAGTCGCACTGGGTCAAACACCGGGCAGCTCTAC.

Regarding this clone: Mouse gene names and germline throughout. With the read ending 1 residue before the CDR3 end, the germline J gene is used to fill in that end. The gene calls are TRBV26 and TRBJ2-2; D gene ambiguous. The CDR3 runs to 13 residues. Germline V gives CDR1 KGHPV, CDR2 FQNQEV (reference sequence). Deletions cut 2 bases from V and 4 bases from J, with 5 bases between. The CDR3 is CASSLGVTGQLYF. The part of the CDR3 DNA that was read is TGTGCCAGCAGTCTGGGGGTCACCGGGCAGCTCTAC.

This clone turned up a few times. Gene labels here are mouse ones. The read halts 1 residue ahead of the CDR3 end, with the missing end drawn from the germline J gene. The V and J genes are TRBV12-1 and TRBJ2-7; a weak D match, TRBD1 (5 bases). This CDR3 contains 12 residues. The V gene's germline CDR1 is SGHSN and CDR2 HYEKVE. Trimming took off 0 bases at V and 5 bases at J, with 7 bases between the two ends. Partial CDR3 DNA: TGTGCCAGCTCTCTCGACAGAAATGAACAGTAC. Protein product: CASSLDRNEQY. The full CDR3 protein is CASSLDRNEQYF. Combining the CDR3 with reference TRBV12-1 and TRBJ2-7 gives the whole variable domain DSGVVQSPRHIIKEKGGRSVLTCIPISGHSNVVWYQQTLGKELKFLIQHYEKVERDKGFLPSRFSVQQFDDYHSEMNMSALELEDSAMYFCASSLDRNEQYFGPGTRLTVL.